This T cell receptor beta chain comes out of a study of OX40 agonist ivuxolimab in advanced cancers. Study summary: Patients with hepatocellular carcinoma, melanoma, renal cell or head and neck cancer made up the dose-escalation patients.

Only in-frame clones appear in the TCRdb table, and some are missing; sequencing was by immunoSEQ multiplex PCR. The sample contains about 30,000 clones, 82% of which appear only once. The length of the CDR3 is 15 residues. Germline V gene lookup returns CDR1 SGHAT and CDR2 FQNNGV. The specimen was CD4+ or CD8+ T cells sorted from blood, collected in a trial of the OX40 agonist ivuxolimab. The origin of this receptor is an adult with an advanced solid tumor such as melanoma, head and neck, liver or kidney cancer. The V call is TRBV11-2, the J call TRBJ2-5; 10 bases match TRBD2. The end of the DNA aligns better with TRBJ2-7, so the J call may be wrong. CDR3 DNA sequence: TGTGCCAGCAGCGACCGGACTAGCGGCCACTACGAGCAGTACTTC. Its translation is CASSDRTSGHYEQYF.